Listed here are 21 T cell receptor beta chains from one sample, sequenced in a study of blood T cell repertoires in COVID-19. Measured with immunoSEQ multiplex PCR; TCRdb has only the in-frame clones, and not every one. The table has 85,000 to 95,000 clones, around 72% seen once. Specimen: peripheral blood. These receptor sequences come from a woman of 80 years or more with acute or convalescent COVID-19.

This clone has just a few counts. This chain uses TRBV5-1 with TRBJ1-1, with D possibly TRBD1 on 6 matching bases. Germline V CDR1 and CDR2: SGHRS, YFSETQ. The CDR3 is made up of 14 amino acids. V lost 4 bases and J lost 4, with 14 bases in between. In nucleotides, the CDR3 is TGCGCCAGCAGCCTTACCAGGGGAAGCACTGAAGCTTTCTTT. It encodes CASSLTRGSTEAFF.

The chain recombines TRBV6-6 with TRBJ2-1; 7 nucleotides line up with TRBD1. The V gene's germline CDR1 is MNHNY and CDR2 SVGAGI (reference sequence). The CDR3 contains 13 residues. V gave up 4 bases and J gave up 5 bases; unmatched junction bases: 2. The DNA of the CDR3 is TGTGCCAGCAGTTCCGGGACAGACAATGAGCAGTTCTTC. Protein sequence: CASSSGTDNEQFF.

The chain recombines TRBV7-8 with TRBJ1-6, with a weak D call TRBD1 (6 bases). Germline CDR1 is SGHVS and CDR2 is FQNEAQ. The V end was cut by 5 bases, the J end by 8 bases, with 16 bases between. CDR3 length: 15 amino acids. The CDR3 nucleotides are TGTGCCAGCAGCCCTGTGGGGGCGCTCGATTCACCCCTCCACTTT. Translation: CASSPVGALDSPLHF.

The chain combines TRBV5-1 with TRBJ1-1; possible D gene TRBD1, 6 bases. V dropped 3 bases and J dropped 3 bases, with 9 bases sitting between them. The CDR3 has 13 amino acids. In germline, CDR1 is SGHRS, CDR2 YFSETQ. CDR3 sequence reads: CASSYSGDTEAFF. The CDR3 coding sequence is TGCGCCAGCAGCTACTCAGGGGACACTGAAGCTTTCTTT.

J is TRBJ2-5 and V is TRBV9, with 7 bases aligning to TRBD2. V lost 3 bases to trimming and J lost 5 bases; unmatched junction nucleotides: 10. The CDR3 extends over 15 amino acids. From germline, CDR1 is SGDLS and CDR2 YYNGEE. The CDR3 protein is CASSAAGVVGETQYF. In nucleotides, the CDR3 is TGTGCCAGCAGCGCTGCGGGGGTCGTTGGGGAGACCCAGTACTTC.

With regard to this clone: One end of the junction varies from germline; a read error may be responsible. In the same sample, other DNA sequences code for this CDR3. The chain has TRBV6-2 or TRBV6-3 and TRBJ2-1; 9 bases are shared with TRBD2. CDR3 size: 17 residues. Germline CDR1 is MNHEY and CDR2 is SVGEGT. CDR3 DNA: TGTGCCAGCAGCTACTCGCCAGCGGGGGGTATGTACAATGAGCAGTTCTTC. Its protein is CASSYSPAGGMYNEQFF.

This chain uses TRBV6-2 or TRBV6-3 with TRBJ1-2, with 8 bases identical to TRBD1. Trimming at V came to 5 bases and at J to 7 bases, leaving 15 bases not matched to a gene. The germline gives CDR1 MNHEY, CDR2 SVGEGT. The CDR3 has 16 amino acids. In DNA form, the CDR3 reads TGTGCCAGCAGTCCCCTGGGCAGGGGGCGAAGGAGTGGCTACACCTTC. Its translation: CASSPLGRGRRSGYTF.

This clone was counted many times. This chain connects TRBV3-1 (or the pseudogene TRBV3-2) to TRBJ2-3; 11 nucleotides match TRBD2. V lost 0 bases to trimming and J lost 0 bases; unmatched junction nucleotides: 14. Germline CDR1 and CDR2: LGHDT and YNNKEL (reference sequence). The CDR3 runs to 21 residues. The CDR3 here is CASSQDTLRALAGGSTDTQYF. The CDR3 DNA reads as TGTGCCAGCAGCCAAGATACGCTAAGGGCCCTAGCGGGGGGTAGCACAGATACGCAGTATTTT.

In DNA, the CDR3 is TGTGCCAGCAGTTTTGCGGCCCAACACGAGCAGTACTTC. Its translation: CASSFAAQHEQYF. V and J are TRBV12-3 or TRBV12-4 and TRBJ2-7; no definite D call. CDR3 length: 13 amino acids. Trimming left V 3 bases short and J 5 bases short, with 11 bases between.

The chain has TRBV7-6 and TRBJ2-1, with 9 bases fitting TRBD2. V was clipped by 4 bases and J by 6 bases; unmatched bases: 7. The germline V gene encodes CDR1 SGHVS and CDR2 FNYEAQ. The CDR3 extends over 15 amino acids. The CDR3 DNA follows: TGTGCCAGCAGCTCCTCTAGCGGGGCGTTCAATGAGCAGTTCTTC. Amino acids: CASSSSSGAFNEQFF.

This rearrangement joins TRBV12-3 or TRBV12-4 to TRBJ1-2, with D unclear. This CDR3 comprises 13 residues. V was clipped by 3 bases and J by 8 bases, with 13 bases between them. CDR3 in DNA: TGTGCCAGCAGTTTTTTCGGGGTCTCCGGCTACACCTTC. Translated, it gives CASSFFGVSGYTF.

The chain combines TRBV11-2 with TRBJ1-1; D is uncertain. From germline, CDR1 is SGHAT and CDR2 FQNNGV. This CDR3 is 15 amino acids long. The ends were cut back, 1 base at V and 1 base at J, with 10 bases in the middle. CDR3 sequence reads: CASSLAVQWNTEAFF. DNA of the CDR3: TGTGCCAGCAGCTTAGCAGTACAATGGAACACTGAAGCTTTCTTT.

This clone was detected a few times. The chain links TRBV6-5 to TRBJ1-4; 7 nucleotides match TRBD1. Germline CDR1 MNHEY, CDR2 SVGAGI. The CDR3 runs to 14 residues. Germline trimming cut 6 bases from V and 6 bases from J; bases unmatched to any gene: 7. In nucleotides, the CDR3 is TGTGCCAGCAGGCAGGGACAGTGGGATGAAAAACTGTTTTTT. It translates to CASRQGQWDEKLFF.

This chain uses TRBV6-2 or TRBV6-3 with TRBJ1-6, with 8 bases fitting TRBD1. Trimming took 3 bases from V and 9 from J; bases not matched to a gene: 7. From germline, CDR1 is MNHEY and CDR2 SVGEGT. The CDR3 covers 15 residues. CDR3 loop: CASSYMPGGTSPLHF. The CDR3 bases are TGTGCCAGCAGTTATATGCCAGGGGGCACTTCACCCCTCCACTTT.

The chain joins TRBV24-1 to TRBJ2-5; TRBD2 might be the D (7 bases). This CDR3 contains 17 residues. CDR1 is KGHDR, CDR2 SFDVKD, per germline. Trimming took 1 base from V and 4 from J, leaving 18 bases between them. CDR3 residues: CATSDFSGTTFGETQYF. The CDR3 DNA sequence: TGTGCCACCAGTGATTTCAGCGGGACAACTTTCGGAGAGACCCAGTACTTC.

The chain links TRBV10-3 to TRBJ2-3; a possible D gene is TRBD1 (5 bases). Germline CDR1 and CDR2: ENHRY and SYGVKD. The length of the CDR3 is 15 residues. Trimming pared 0 bases from V and 0 bases from J, leaving 7 bases between. CDR3 bases: TGTGCCATCAGTGAGTCAGGGGCTAGCACAGATACGCAGTATTTT. Encoded protein: CAISESGASTDTQYF.

The chain uses TRBV5-4 and TRBJ1-2; TRBD1 is a possible D gene (6 bases). CDR3 length: 12 amino acids. Germline lookup yields CDR1 SGHNT and CDR2 YYREEE (reference sequence). The V end was cut by 4 bases, the J end by 6 bases, with 10 bases between. The CDR3 DNA follows: TGTGCCAGCAGCCGGGACAAGAATGGCTACACCTTC. This translates into CASSRDKNGYTF.

This chain joins TRBV5-5 and TRBJ1-1, with 9 bases aligning to TRBD1. The V gene's germline CDR1 is SGHKS and CDR2 YYEKEE (reference sequence). This CDR3 region has 15 residues. J lost 0 bases, V lost 4 bases, and 4 bases had no gene match. CDR3: CASSNRGRMNTEAFF. The CDR3 DNA is TGTGCCAGCAGCAACAGGGGGCGGATGAACACTGAAGCTTTCTTT.

The chain uses TRBV4-3 and TRBJ1-2, with TRBD1 matching 8 bases. Germline values: CDR1 LGHNA, CDR2 YSLEER. With V trimmed by 4 bases and J by 4 bases, 2 bases remained unmatched. The CDR3 has 13 residues. This CDR3 reads CASSLTGGYGYTF. CDR3 coding DNA: TGCGCCAGCAGCCTCACAGGGGGCTATGGCTACACCTTC.

This chain uses TRBV9 with TRBJ1-3; 12 bases match TRBD1. Per germline, CDR1 SGDLS and CDR2 YYNGEE. V shed 5 bases, J shed 2 bases, and the junction held 2 bases outside the gene matches. CDR3 size: 15 residues. CDR3 residues: CASRGQGAAGNTIYF. CDR3 nucleotide sequence: TGTGCCAGCAGGGGACAGGGGGCGGCTGGAAACACCATATATTTT.

The chain carries TRBV18 and TRBJ2-7; tentative D call: TRBD1 (6 bases). CDR3 length equals 14 residues. The germline V gene has CDR1 KGHSH and CDR2 LQKENI. Trimming cost V 8 bases and J 4 bases, with 18 bases left between them. The DNA of the CDR3 is TGTGCCAGCGCACAGGGCGACAGACTTTACGAGCAGTACTTC. Translating gives CASAQGDRLYEQYF.